Below, 15 T cell receptor beta chains from the same sample are listed, as sequenced in a study of T-cell memory formation after mild COVID-19. Via MiXCR, TCRdb re-called the 5' RACE reads, giving one row per CDR3 protein. The sample lists roughly 350,000 distinct CDR3 sequences; 28% were seen once. Material for sequencing was PBMCs or a T cell subset sorted from them (not recorded which). The receptors were sampled from an adult woman who had mild COVID-19 (a few samples of this study predate the infection). Cell type and time point are not known.

This clonotype was counted a few times. The chain couples TRBV19 to TRBJ2-5; a possible D gene is TRBD1 (5 bases). Trimming pared 1 base from V and 5 bases from J, leaving 14 bases between. CDR1 and CDR2 (germline): LNHDA, SQIVND (reference sequence). This CDR3 spans 15 amino acids. The CDR3 DNA follows: TGTGCCAGTAGTATAGCCAGGGTGACGCGGGAGACCCAGTACTTC. It codes for CASSIARVTRETQYF.

V is TRBV7-7 and J is TRBJ2-3; D possibly corresponds to TRBD2 (5 bases). The CDR3 length is 13 residues. CDR1 and CDR2 from the germline V gene are SSHAT and FNYEAQ (reference sequence). Trimming shortened V by 5 bases and J by 3 bases, and 9 bases separated the two germline ends. CDR3 region: CASSTGRTDTQYF. The CDR3 DNA sequence: TGTGCCAGCAGCACGGGAAGGACAGATACGCAGTATTTT.

This clonotype showed up just a few times. The chain recombines TRBV12-3 or TRBV12-4 with TRBJ2-7, with 8 bases identical to TRBD1. Germline trimming cut 5 bases from V and 6 bases from J; bases unmatched to any gene: 6. The CDR3 extends over 13 amino acids. This CDR3 is CASSPDRDGEQYF. In DNA, the CDR3 is TGTGCCAGCAGTCCGGACAGGGACGGCGAGCAGTACTTC.

This rearrangement joins TRBV7-9 to TRBJ2-1; D call uncertain. Per the germline V gene, CDR1 is SEHNR and CDR2 is FQNEAQ (reference sequence). The CDR3 has 16 residues. Trimming cost V 2 bases and J 0 bases, with 11 bases left between them. The CDR3 nucleotides are TGTGCCAGCAGCTTACTGGGCCCAAGCTCCTACAATGAGCAGTTCTTC. This encodes CASSLLGPSSYNEQFF.

This clonotype turned up a few times. The chain is built from TRBV12-3 or TRBV12-4 and TRBJ2-5; 13 bases align to TRBD2. V shed 7 bases, J shed 7 bases, and the junction held 9 bases outside the gene matches. This CDR3 is built from 15 residues. The CDR3 region has the DNA TGTGCCAGCACTACTAGCGGGGGGGCGGTGGTGACCCAGTACTTC. This sequence encodes CASTTSGGAVVTQYF.

In its sample, this clonotype was seen a few times. The chain recombines TRBV24-1 with TRBJ2-7; 7 bases map to TRBD1. Germline V gene sequence: CDR1 KGHDR, CDR2 SFDVKD. CDR3 length: 15 amino acids. V shed 3 bases and J 0 bases; nucleotides not matched to a gene: 4. The CDR3 reads CATSDGTASSYEQYF. The CDR3 coding sequence is TGTGCCACCAGTGATGGGACAGCGAGCTCCTACGAGCAGTACTTC.

This clonotype was detected a few times. V gene TRBV15 combines with J gene TRBJ2-1; TRBD2 might be the D (6 bases). Between the trimmed V and J ends, which lost 6 bases and 6 bases, there was a span of 15 bases. The germline V gene encodes CDR1 LNHNV and CDR2 YYDKDF (reference sequence). The CDR3 has 14 amino acids. The CDR3 region is CATRSQTRGNEQFF. As DNA, the CDR3 is TGTGCCACCAGGTCGCAGACTAGGGGCAATGAGCAGTTCTTC.

This clonotype was detected a few times. The rearrangement links TRBV7-8 to TRBJ2-5; possibly TRBD2 for D (6 bases). Germline V gives CDR1 SGHVS, CDR2 FQNEAQ. V was cut by 0 bases and J by 5 bases, with 10 bases left in between. This CDR3 is built from 14 residues. The CDR3 DNA reads TGTGCCAGCAGCTTAGCGCGGGGTCGGGAGACCCAGTACTTC. It specifies CASSLARGRETQYF.

The rearrangement uses TRBV5-1 and TRBJ2-1; the match to TRBD2 covers 8 bases. The germline gives CDR1 SGHRS, CDR2 YFSETQ. The CDR3 covers 14 residues. The V segment lost 1 base and the J segment 10 bases; nucleotides outside the gene matches: 7. CDR3 coding DNA: TGCGCCAGCAGCTTGAGCGAGCGGGGGCAAGAGCAGTTCTTC. Protein product: CASSLSERGQEQFF. The full variable domain, rest sourced from reference TRBV5-1 and TRBJ2-1, is KAGVTQTPRYLIKTRGQQVTLSCSPISGHRSVSWYQQTPGQGLQFLFEYFSETQRNKGNFPGRFSGRQFSNSRSEMNVSTLELGDSALYLCASSLSERGQEQFFGPGTRLTVL.

There are a few counts of this clonotype. The chain uses TRBV30 and TRBJ1-2; 7 bases align to TRBD1. This CDR3 spans 11 amino acids. J lost 5 bases, V lost 3 bases, and 0 bases had no gene match. Germline V gene sequence: CDR1 GTSNPN, CDR2 SVGIG (reference sequence). The CDR3 nucleotides read TGTGCCTGGAGCAGGGGGTATGGCTACACCTTC. It yields the protein CAWSRGYGYTF.

V gene TRBV6-5 combines with J gene TRBJ1-1; a possible D gene is TRBD1 (6 bases). Germline V CDR1 and CDR2: MNHEY, SVGAGI. This CDR3 comprises 14 residues. Trimming stripped 0 bases from V and 12 bases from J, with 17 bases between. This CDR3 reads CASSYSYRDFRTFF. The DNA of the CDR3 is TGTGCCAGCAGTTACTCCTACAGGGACTTCCGAACTTTCTTT.

The chain employs TRBV6-5 and TRBJ2-7; 9 bases are shared with TRBD1. The germline gives CDR1 MNHEY, CDR2 SVGAGI. The CDR3 spans 18 residues. Trimming cost V 4 bases and J 0 bases; bases outside gene matches: 13. The DNA of the CDR3 is TGTGCCAGCAGTTCAAGCTACAACAGGGGGCCGAGCTCCTACGAGCAGTACTTC. Protein product: CASSSSYNRGPSSYEQYF.

This chain joins TRBV7-2 and TRBJ1-1, with D hard to call. V was shortened by 0 bases and J by 6 bases, with 8 bases between the two germline ends. Germline values: CDR1 SGHTA, CDR2 FQGNSA. The CDR3 consists of 13 residues. The CDR3 DNA sequence: TGTGCCAGCAGCTTAGCACTAGGTTCTGAAGCTTTCTTT. Translated: CASSLALGSEAFF. Full variable domain (outside the CDR3, taken from reference TRBV7-2 and TRBJ1-1): GAGVSQSPSNKVTEKGKDVELRCDPISGHTALYWYRQSLGQGLEFLIYFQGNSAPDKSGLPSDRFSAERTGGSVSTLTIQRTQQEDSAVYLCASSLALGSEAFFGQGTRLTVV.

The V gene is TRBV19, the J gene TRBJ1-1, with D perhaps TRBD1 (5 bases). The V end lost 3 bases, the J end lost 0 bases, and 8 bases lay between the germline ends. The CDR3 runs 14 residues. Looked up from germline, CDR1 is LNHDA and CDR2 is SQIVND (reference sequence). This chain's CDR3 is CASSMGLMNTEAFF. CDR3 bases: TGTGCCAGTAGTATGGGACTTATGAACACTGAAGCTTTCTTT.

The chain joins TRBV6-5 to TRBJ2-1; D gene unclear. The germline CDR1 and CDR2 sequences are MNHEY and SVGAGI. The ends were cut back, 0 bases at V and 9 bases at J, with 12 bases in the middle. CDR3 length: 14 amino acids. The CDR3, as DNA: TGTGCCAGCAGTTACTCTGGCCAGACAAGTGAGCAGTTCTTC. Its translation: CASSYSGQTSEQFF.